The rows below give T cell receptor beta chains drawn from one sample of a study of memory CD4+ T cells and cytomegalovirus serostatus. TCRdb's copy holds only in-frame clones and misses some; the assay was immunoSEQ multiplex PCR. Among under 45,000 clones listed, about three quarters were seen once. The specimen was memory CD4+ T cells from blood. These TCRs come from an adult in good health and CMV-seronegative. CDR3s include the opening cysteine and the closing phenylalanine or tryptophan. Fields, in order: V gene, clone size, J gene, D gene, CDR3 length, CDR3 DNA, CDR3 protein. D genes are given only for firm matches. Only some rows state a clone size, as once, few, many or a class for expanded clones.

V gene: TRBV21-1
clone size: .
J gene: TRBJ1-5
D gene: .
CDR3 length: 14
CDR3 DNA: TGTGCCAGCAGCCGAGGGGCCCACAATCAGCCCCAGCATTTT
CDR3 protein: CASSRGAHNQPQHF

V gene: TRBV7-2
clone size: once
J gene: TRBJ1-2
D gene: .
CDR3 length: 14
CDR3 DNA: TGTGCCAGCAGCTTAGTCGGGACGGCCGGCGGCTACACCTTC
CDR3 protein: CASSLVGTAGGYTF

V gene: TRBV4-1
clone size: .
J gene: TRBJ2-7
D gene: .
CDR3 length: 14
CDR3 DNA: TGCGCCAGCAGCCAAAGCGAGACAGACTACGAGCAGTACTTC
CDR3 protein: CASSQSETDYEQYF

V gene: TRBV19
clone size: .
J gene: TRBJ2-7
D gene: .
CDR3 length: 15
CDR3 DNA: TGTGCCAGTAGTATTCGTGCGGCAGGTCGGGGCGAGCAGTACTTC
CDR3 protein: CASSIRAAGRGEQYF

V gene: TRBV20-1
clone size: .
J gene: TRBJ2-7
D gene: .
CDR3 length: 10
CDR3 DNA: TGCAGTGCCCTCCAGTACGAGCAGTACTTC
CDR3 protein: CSALQYEQYF

V gene: TRBV5-4
clone size: .
J gene: TRBJ2-3
D gene: .
CDR3 length: 14
CDR3 DNA: TGTGCCAGCAGCTTAGAGACTAGGAGAGATACGCAGTATTTT
CDR3 protein: CASSLETRRDTQYF

V gene: TRBV5-1
clone size: .
J gene: TRBJ2-7
D gene: .
CDR3 length: 14
CDR3 DNA: TGCGCCAGCAGCTTCGGGGGTCGCTCGGACGAGCAGTACTTC
CDR3 protein: CASSFGGRSDEQYF

V gene: TRBV7-9
clone size: .
J gene: TRBJ1-4
D gene: .
CDR3 length: 11
CDR3 DNA: TGTGCCAGCAGCTTGGATGAAAAACTGTTTTTT
CDR3 protein: CASSLDEKLFF

V gene: TRBV4-1
clone size: .
J gene: TRBJ2-1
D gene: TRBD2
CDR3 length: 15
CDR3 DNA: TGCGCCAGCAGCCAAGGCGGGGGGCCATACAATGAGCAGTTCTTC
CDR3 protein: CASSQGGGPYNEQFF

V gene: TRBV5-6
clone size: .
J gene: TRBJ1-5
D gene: .
CDR3 length: 13
CDR3 DNA: TGTGCCAGCTCAACAGGTAGCAATCAGCCCCAGCATTTT
CDR3 protein: CASSTGSNQPQHF

V gene: TRBV4-1
clone size: .
J gene: TRBJ2-6
D gene: .
CDR3 length: 17
CDR3 DNA: TGCGCCAGCAGCCAAGACTCAGGAGGCGCTGGGGCCAACGTCCTGACTTTC
CDR3 protein: CASSQDSGGAGANVLTF

V gene: TRBV19
clone size: few
J gene: TRBJ1-1
D gene: .
CDR3 length: 14
CDR3 DNA: TGTGCCAGTAAGGTCGCTCCCTCTGTTGCTGAAGCTTTCTTT
CDR3 protein: CASKVAPSVAEAFF

V gene: TRBV28
clone size: .
J gene: TRBJ1-6
D gene: .
CDR3 length: 14
CDR3 DNA: TGTGCCAGCAGTGGTAGCACCCTAGAAGTCCCCCTCCACTTT
CDR3 protein: CASSGSTLEVPLHF

V gene: TRBV7-9
clone size: .
J gene: TRBJ1-3
D gene: .
CDR3 length: 15
CDR3 DNA: TGTGCCAGCAGCCCCATGGACAGAAAGGGAAACACCATATATTTT
CDR3 protein: CASSPMDRKGNTIYF

V gene: TRBV11-3
clone size: .
J gene: TRBJ1-1
D gene: .
CDR3 length: 13
CDR3 DNA: TGTGCCAGCAGCTTGACGGTGAACACTGAAGCTTTCTTT
CDR3 protein: CASSLTVNTEAFF

V gene: TRBV6-5
clone size: .
J gene: TRBJ2-4
D gene: .
CDR3 length: 14
CDR3 DNA: TGTGCCAGCAGTCCGGGACGACCTCCAAACATTCAGTACTTC
CDR3 protein: CASSPGRPPNIQYF

V gene: TRBV19
clone size: few
J gene: TRBJ1-3
D gene: .
CDR3 length: 14
CDR3 DNA: TGTGCCAGTAGAAGGGCAGGGGTCGGAAACACCATATATTTT
CDR3 protein: CASRRAGVGNTIYF

V gene: TRBV4-1
clone size: .
J gene: TRBJ1-2
D gene: .
CDR3 length: 15
CDR3 DNA: TGCGCCAGCAGCCAAGATAGGACACCCCCGAGTGGCTACACCTTC
CDR3 protein: CASSQDRTPPSGYTF

V gene: TRBV7-9
clone size: .
J gene: TRBJ1-4
D gene: .
CDR3 length: 13
CDR3 DNA: TGTGCCAGCAGCTTTACAACTAATGAAAAACTGTTTTTT
CDR3 protein: CASSFTTNEKLFF

V gene: TRBV27
clone size: once
J gene: TRBJ2-1
D gene: TRBD1
CDR3 length: 14
CDR3 DNA: TGTGCCAGCAGACCTGACAGGGTGTACAATGAGCAGTTCTTC
CDR3 protein: CASRPDRVYNEQFF